Listed below are T cell receptor beta chains from one sample, sequenced in a study of beta chain features in type 1 diabetes. Clones were sequenced by immunoSEQ multiplex PCR, and TCRdb holds only the in-frame ones, with some missing. This table holds around 250,000 clones, 25% to 30% found once. Material: central memory CD4+ T cells from blood. The receptors here all came from a man in his thirties or forties in good health. Each CDR3 is given with its conserved first and last residue.

j_gene	v_gene	CDR3aa
TRBJ2-5	TRBV30	CAWREQGRGWTETQYF
TRBJ2-5	TRBV15	CATSRDRRGEETQYF
TRBJ2-1	TRBV27	CASSSSAGTSYNEQFF
TRBJ2-3	TRBV5-4	CASSSAPTGLTLTDTQYF
TRBJ2-4	TRBV30	CAWSRGASAKNIQYF
TRBJ1-2	TRBV25-1	CASSIPRGGYTF
TRBJ2-1	TRBV28	CASSSTGKAQFF
TRBJ2-5	TRBV30	CAWSQARGTQYF
TRBJ2-1	TRBV29-1	CSCIADFYNEQFF
TRBJ2-1	TRBV7-6	CASSLALANEQFF
TRBJ1-1	TRBV6-5	CASSYSRDTEAFF
TRBJ2-5	TRBV15	CATSRVFQETQYF
TRBJ2-5	TRBV5-1	CASSPTRGQETQYF
TRBJ1-3	TRBV10-1	CASSESAASSGNTIYF
TRBJ2-3	TRBV6-5	CATSSGRYTDTQYF
TRBJ2-3	TRBV5-1	CASSLGLDSGLGTDTQYF
TRBJ1-2	TRBV2	CASSVSDTGNGYTF
TRBJ2-7	TRBV2	CASSKRSSGGTSLEQYF
TRBJ2-3	TRBV13	CASSPRWADTQYF
TRBJ2-7	TRBV4-1	CASSQGTSYEQYF
TRBJ2-3	TRBV5-1	CASSLDVTDTQYF
TRBJ2-7	TRBV7-2	CASSLVAGLNEQYF
TRBJ2-3	TRBV5-6	CASSLAKDTQYF
TRBJ2-4	TRBV2	CASRWDRGQENIQYF
TRBJ2-5	TRBV29-1	CSVGDGGETQYF
TRBJ1-2	TRBV28	CASSLEVFYGYTF
TRBJ2-7	TRBV18	CASSPGTSSYEQYF
TRBJ2-1	TRBV28	CASSGSTGSYNEQFF
TRBJ2-3	TRBV7-2	CASSTTSDGTDTQYF
TRBJ2-7	TRBV7-2	CASSLAGQRSSYEQYF
TRBJ2-5	TRBV7-2	CASSQAGGGETQYF
TRBJ2-5	TRBV5-1	CASSQGLAGAETQYF
TRBJ1-2	TRBV7-9	CASSTQGSYTF
TRBJ2-5	TRBV5-1	CASAAEETQYF
TRBJ2-5	TRBV30	CAWTLGLGGIQETQYF
TRBJ2-1	TRBV13	CASSSGLRHNEQFF
TRBJ1-2	TRBV29-1	CRQACGARWRYGYTF
TRBJ2-7	TRBV7-2	CASSSSGGQANEQYF
TRBJ2-1	TRBV11-2	CASSFEGHPYNEQFF